This paragraph reports one T cell receptor (beta chain). As yet, its antigen is unknown. TCRdb's table, derived via immunoSEQ multiplex PCR, lists solely in-frame clones and lacks some. The sample records 150,000 to 200,000 clones, approximately 86% being singletons. CDR1 is SGHRS and CDR2 is YFSETQ in the germline V gene. Trimming took off 0 bases at V and 6 bases at J, with 15 bases between the two ends. The CDR3 loop spans 15 amino acids. The data originate from a study of cytomegalovirus exposure and HLA in healthy donors. Study-wide results and limits: Later, an analysis found that TCR clusters from the first cohort tended to co-occur in the 90 to 150 validation repertoires. Cytomegalovirus status, reportedly, was diagnosed with high specificity and sensitivity by the classifier. Rarity marked most TCR sequences, yet some public TCRs occurred in many donors.

This chain joins TRBV5-1 and TRBJ1-2, with D perhaps TRBD1 (5 bases). This sequence was found in a woman between 18 and 29 years old in good health and CMV-seronegative. Sequenced input: PBMCs. CDR3 nucleotides: TGCGCCAGCAGCTTGGACGGGGGGGTATCCGATGGCTACACCTTC. Protein product: CASSLDGGVSDGYTF. The whole variable domain, filled in from reference TRBV5-1 and TRBJ1-2, reads KAGVTQTPRYLIKTRGQQVTLSCSPISGHRSVSWYQQTPGQGLQFLFEYFSETQRNKGNFPGRFSGRQFSNSRSEMNVSTLELGDSALYLCASSLDGGVSDGYTFGSGTRLTVV.